One and the same sample provided the 28 T cell receptor beta chains below, sequenced in a study of T cell responses to AZD1222 COVID-19 vaccine. Profiled with immunoSEQ multiplex PCR; TCRdb holds only in-frame clones, not every one. The sample holds about 86,000 clones, about 91% seen once. The sequencing used peripheral blood, collected on day 0 of MenACWY control vaccination. These receptors all come from an adult in good health.

Only one count was recorded for this clone. The chain combines TRBV4-3 with TRBJ1-4; D is perhaps TRBD1 (5 bases). The ends were cut back, 1 base at V and 8 bases at J, with 17 bases in the middle. Looked up from germline, CDR1 is LGHNA and CDR2 is YSLEER. This CDR3 has 16 residues. In DNA, the CDR3 is TGCGCCAGCAGCCAAGGCCAGGCGGAGGGGAACGAAAAACTGTTTTTT. This gives the protein CASSQGQAEGNEKLFF.

The chain carries TRBV7-2 and TRBJ1-1, with D possibly matching TRBD1 (5 bases). The CDR3 is 13 amino acids. The V end was cut by 5 bases, the J end by 4 bases, with 11 bases between. Germline lookup yields CDR1 SGHTA and CDR2 FQGNSA. CDR3 residues: CASSQGWATEAFF. The CDR3 coding sequence is TGTGCCAGCAGCCAGGGCTGGGCCACTGAAGCTTTCTTT.

V and J are TRBV5-4 and TRBJ2-5, with D possibly TRBD2 on 6 matching bases. CDR3 size: 15 residues. Germline CDR1 and CDR2: SGHNT and YYREEE (reference sequence). Trimming removed 4 bases at V and 0 bases at J, with 13 bases between. CDR3 in DNA: TGTGCCAGCAGCCCCGGAGGGCCAGACCAAGAGACCCAGTACTTC. Translation: CASSPGGPDQETQYF.

The rearrangement uses TRBV10-3 and TRBJ2-5; possible D gene TRBD1, 5 bases. Germline CDR1 is ENHRY and CDR2 is SYGVKD. The CDR3 length is 15 residues. Trimming stripped 7 bases from V and 5 bases from J, with 20 bases between. The CDR3 sequence: CAIKGSSDFGETQYF. The DNA of the CDR3 is TGTGCCATCAAGGGGTCCTCTGACTTTGGGGAGACCCAGTACTTC.

V usage is TRBV7-8 and J usage is TRBJ2-7; possible D gene TRBD2, 5 bases. The CDR3 consists of 12 residues. V lost 5 bases and J 7 bases, leaving 12 bases between the germline ends. The germline V gene encodes CDR1 SGHVS and CDR2 FQNEAQ. CDR3 residues: CASSLASGEQYF. In nucleotides, the CDR3 is TGTGCCAGCAGCCTGGCCTCGGGAGAGCAGTACTTC.

The genes are TRBV6-5 and TRBJ1-2; 9 bases are a match to TRBD1. Trimming removed 6 bases from V and 7 bases from J; junction bases left unmatched: 9. CDR3 size: 14 residues. Per germline, CDR1 MNHEY and CDR2 SVGAGI. The CDR3 nucleotides are TGTGCCAGCAGGGGGACAGGGATTTTTGCTGGCTACACCTTC. Encoded protein: CASRGTGIFAGYTF.

The chain recombines TRBV2 with TRBJ2-2; D possibly corresponds to TRBD1 (6 bases). Germline V lookup: CDR1 SNHLY, CDR2 FYNNEI. CDR3 size: 15 residues. V shed 7 bases and J shed 1 base, with 13 bases lying between them. CDR3 protein: CASKVFRGNTGELFF. CDR3 nucleotides: TGTGCCAGCAAGGTTTTCAGGGGGAACACCGGGGAGCTGTTTTTT.

V gene TRBV12-3 or TRBV12-4 combines with J gene TRBJ2-3, with D tentatively TRBD2 (5 bases). The V and J ends lost 5 bases and 7 bases respectively, with 13 bases between them. This CDR3 comprises 13 residues. This CDR3 is CASSPLVLNTQYF. CDR3 nucleotide sequence: TGTGCCAGCAGTCCACTAGTTTTAAATACGCAGTATTTT.

This sequence joins TRBV2 and TRBJ2-2; possible D gene TRBD2, 5 bases. CDR1 and CDR2 (germline): SNHLY, FYNNEI. Trimming left V 1 base short and J 0 bases short, with 12 bases between. CDR3 length: 17 residues. This CDR3 reads CASSEEAVGSNTGELFF. DNA for the CDR3: TGTGCCAGCAGTGAAGAAGCGGTAGGATCGAACACCGGGGAGCTGTTTTTT.

The genes are TRBV30 and TRBJ1-6; a possible D gene is TRBD1 (5 bases). The V end was cut by 0 bases, the J end by 8 bases, with 14 bases between. The germline CDR1 and CDR2 sequences are GTSNPN and SVGIG (reference sequence). CDR3 length equals 15 residues. The CDR3 coding sequence is TGTGCCTGGAGTGTAGCGGGGGGACGAGATTCACCCCTCCACTTT. Protein: CAWSVAGGRDSPLHF.

This clone was counted once. This sequence joins TRBV6-5 and TRBJ2-4; 7 bases line up with TRBD1. CDR1 is MNHEY, CDR2 SVGAGI, per germline. This CDR3 comprises 15 residues. V was clipped by 5 bases and J by 0 bases; unmatched bases: 4. CDR3 nucleotides: TGTGCCAGCAGTCGGGGACAGCTAGCCAAAAACATTCAGTACTTC. This sequence encodes CASSRGQLAKNIQYF.

This clone has only one observation. The chain couples TRBV18 to TRBJ1-3, with TRBD1 as a possible D gene (5 bases). The V gene's germline CDR1 is KGHSH and CDR2 LQKENI. The ends were cut back, 3 bases at V and 3 bases at J, with 12 bases in the middle. The CDR3 runs 15 residues. CDR3 protein: CASSPARGDGNTIYF. CDR3 nucleotide sequence: TGTGCCAGCTCACCGGCTAGAGGGGATGGAAACACCATATATTTT.

In DNA form, the CDR3 reads TGTGCCAGTAGTATACTAGGGTCAGGGGCGCAGCAGCCCCAGCATTTT. It codes for CASSILGSGAQQPQHF. The chain employs TRBV19 and TRBJ1-5; D perhaps matches TRBD1 (6 bases). The CDR3 sequence is 16 residues long. CDR1 is LNHDA, CDR2 SQIVND, per germline (reference sequence). V was trimmed by 2 bases and J by 7 bases, leaving 18 bases between them. The full variable domain, rest sourced from reference TRBV19 and TRBJ1-5, is DGGITQSPKYLFRKEGQNVTLSCEQNLNHDAMYWYRQDPGQGLRLIYYSQIVNDFQKGDIAEGYSVSREKKESFPLTVTSAQKNPTAFYLCASSILGSGAQQPQHFGDGTRLSIL.

The chain joins TRBV28 to TRBJ1-2; D gene ambiguous. This CDR3 contains 13 residues. CDR1 and CDR2 from the germline V gene are MDHEN and SYDVKM. Trimming took 2 bases from V and 0 from J, leaving 4 bases between them. Written as DNA, the CDR3 is TGTGCCAGCAGTTTAGGGTCTAACTATGGCTACACCTTC. Translating it yields CASSLGSNYGYTF.

The genes are TRBV2 and TRBJ1-1, with 11 bases aligning to TRBD1. Trimming at V came to 6 bases and at J to 5 bases, leaving 5 bases not matched to a gene. CDR3 length equals 14 residues. Germline assignment: CDR1 SNHLY and CDR2 FYNNEI. The CDR3 DNA reads TGTGCCAGCAGCCCCGGGACAGGGGGTACTGAAGCTTTCTTT. It encodes CASSPGTGGTEAFF.

This chain uses TRBV15 with TRBJ1-4; D not certain. Germline CDR1 reads LNHNV; CDR2 reads YYDKDF (reference sequence). Trimming left V 0 bases short and J 6 bases short, with 8 bases between. The CDR3 is made up of 14 amino acids. The CDR3 nucleotides are TGTGCCACCAGCAGAGATAGGAGGGATGAAAAACTGTTTTTT. Encoded protein: CATSRDRRDEKLFF.

As DNA, the CDR3 is TGTGCCAGTAGTACACCTAAGGGGAACACTGAAGCTTTCTTT. Amino acid sequence: CASSTPKGNTEAFF. This sequence joins TRBV19 and TRBJ1-1; D unclear. CDR1 and CDR2 from the germline V gene are LNHDA and SQIVND (reference sequence). CDR3 length equals 14 residues. The V end lost 4 bases, the J end lost 1 base, and 10 bases lay between the germline ends.

CDR3 DNA: TGCAGCGTTGAAATCGGGAAAATTCCGGGACAGAGCTCTGGAAACACCATATATTTT. Amino acid sequence: CSVEIGKIPGQSSGNTIYF. The chain employs TRBV29-1 and TRBJ1-3; 7 bases map to TRBD1. Germline CDR1 reads SQVTM; CDR2 reads ANQGSEA. This CDR3 comprises 19 residues. V lost 2 bases and J lost 0; bases outside the gene matches: 16.

This chain joins TRBV5-1 and TRBJ1-4; D remains unclear. Germline CDR1 and CDR2: SGHRS and YFSETQ. V was shortened by 1 base and J by 3 bases, with 10 bases between the two germline ends. The CDR3 is made up of 15 amino acids. The CDR3 nucleotides are TGCGCCAGCAGCTTGTCTGGGCCGGCTAATGAAAAACTGTTTTTT. Encoded protein: CASSLSGPANEKLFF.

V and J are TRBV6-2 or TRBV6-3 and TRBJ2-7; 10 nucleotides agree with TRBD1. J lost 7 bases, V lost 5 bases, and 5 bases had no gene match. CDR3 length: 13 amino acids. Germline V gene data show CDR1 as MNHEY and CDR2 as SVGEGT. CDR3: CASSAWTGGEQYF. Written as DNA, the CDR3 is TGTGCCAGCAGTGCCTGGACAGGGGGTGAGCAGTACTTC.

The rearrangement uses TRBV5-8 and TRBJ1-6; D ambiguous. The V gene's germline CDR1 is SGHTS and CDR2 YDEGEE. The CDR3 contains 12 residues. V was pared by 1 base and J by 10 bases, with 6 bases between. DNA of the CDR3: TGTGCCAGCAGCTTGACTAAGTCACCCCTCCACTTT. This encodes CASSLTKSPLHF.

The chain couples TRBV27 to TRBJ1-6; no reliable D call. V lost 6 bases, J lost 0 bases, and 15 bases lay in between. Germline V gene lookup returns CDR1 MNHEY and CDR2 SMNVEV (reference sequence). The CDR3 is 17 residues long. Written as DNA, the CDR3 is TGTGCCAGCAGCCCGGACGGCTGGGGCTCCTATAATTCACCCCTCCACTTT. It encodes CASSPDGWGSYNSPLHF.

V usage is TRBV5-1 and J usage is TRBJ2-7, with D hard to call. The germline V and J ends were trimmed by 5 bases and 0 bases, with 12 bases remaining between them. CDR1 and CDR2 from the germline V gene are SGHRS and YFSETQ. This CDR3 contains 14 residues. CDR3 coding DNA: TGCGCCAGCAGTCCGGTCCCTCCCTCCTACGAGCAGTACTTC. It translates to CASSPVPPSYEQYF.

The gene calls are TRBV3-1 (or the pseudogene TRBV3-2) and TRBJ1-5; D might be TRBD1 (5 bases). Trimming shortened V by 2 bases and J by 6 bases, and 8 bases separated the two germline ends. The CDR3 has 13 amino acids. Looked up from germline, CDR1 is LGHDT and CDR2 is YNNKEL (reference sequence). In DNA form, the CDR3 reads TGTGCCAGCAGCCAACCGGGGGGTCAGCCCCAGCATTTT. This codes for CASSQPGGQPQHF.

The CDR3 reads CASSLATVYNSPLHF. The CDR3 region has the DNA TGTGCCAGCAGCTTAGCAACGGTCTATAATTCACCCCTCCACTTT. The chain combines TRBV7-9 with TRBJ1-6; no clear D. The ends were cut back, 0 bases at V and 3 bases at J, with 6 bases in the middle. CDR1 and CDR2 from the germline V gene are SEHNR and FQNEAQ (reference sequence). The CDR3 spans 15 residues.

The chain links TRBV5-5 to TRBJ2-7; D possibly corresponds to TRBD1 (5 bases). The germline V and J ends were trimmed by 4 bases and 5 bases, with 13 bases remaining between them. CDR1 is SGHKS and CDR2 is YYEKEE in the germline V gene (reference sequence). This CDR3 is 13 amino acids long. The CDR3 reads CASSLPPTDEQYF. Written as DNA, the CDR3 is TGTGCCAGCAGCCTACCACCGACAGACGAGCAGTACTTC.

The chain is built from TRBV2 and TRBJ2-4; TRBD2 matches 9 bases. Germline loops: CDR1 SNHLY, CDR2 FYNNEI. Losses at the gene ends were 5 bases for V and 6 bases for J; bases not matched to a gene: 5. This CDR3 has 14 residues. The CDR3 nucleotides are TGTGCCAGCAGTACCGCGGGGGGGGGAAACATTCAGTACTTC. Translation: CASSTAGGGNIQYF.

The chain employs TRBV6-2 or TRBV6-3 and TRBJ1-1; no reliable D call. The CDR3 loop spans 13 amino acids. Trimming took 3 bases from V and 3 from J, leaving 8 bases between them. The germline V gene encodes CDR1 MNHEY and CDR2 SVGEGT. CDR3 nucleotide sequence: TGTGCCAGCAGTTATAAAGCGGACACTGAAGCTTTCTTT. Protein product: CASSYKADTEAFF.